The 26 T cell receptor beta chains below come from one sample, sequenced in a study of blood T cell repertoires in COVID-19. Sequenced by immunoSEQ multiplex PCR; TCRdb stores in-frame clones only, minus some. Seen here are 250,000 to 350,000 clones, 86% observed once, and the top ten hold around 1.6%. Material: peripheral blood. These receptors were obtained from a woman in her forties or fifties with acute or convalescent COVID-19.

This chain's CDR3 is CASSLVRRYGYTF. The CDR3 bases are TGTGCCAGCAGTTTAGTCCGTCGCTATGGCTACACCTTC. The J gene is TRBJ1-2, the V gene TRBV12-3 or TRBV12-4; unclear D gene. This CDR3 comprises 13 residues. Trimming stripped 1 base from V and 4 bases from J, with 7 bases between.

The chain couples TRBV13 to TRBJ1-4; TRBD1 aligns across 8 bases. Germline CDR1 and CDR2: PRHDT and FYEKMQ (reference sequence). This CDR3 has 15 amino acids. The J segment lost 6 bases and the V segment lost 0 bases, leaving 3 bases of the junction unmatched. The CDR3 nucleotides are TGTGCCAGCAGCTTAGGGGACAGGGTTTATGAAAAACTGTTTTTT. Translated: CASSLGDRVYEKLFF.

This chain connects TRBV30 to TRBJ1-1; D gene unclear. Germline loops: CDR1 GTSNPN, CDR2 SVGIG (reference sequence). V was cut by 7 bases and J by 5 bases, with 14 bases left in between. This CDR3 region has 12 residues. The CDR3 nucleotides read TGTGCCTCGGCGTTTGGAGGGACTGAAGCTTTCTTT. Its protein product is CASAFGGTEAFF.

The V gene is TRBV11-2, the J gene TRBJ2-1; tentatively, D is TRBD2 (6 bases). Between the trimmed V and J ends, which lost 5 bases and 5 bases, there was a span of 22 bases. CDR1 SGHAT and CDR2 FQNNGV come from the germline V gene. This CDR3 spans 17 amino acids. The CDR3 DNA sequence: TGTGCCAGCAGCCCAAAGGGGAGGATCTCGGCGGACAATGAGCAGTTCTTC. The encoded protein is CASSPKGRISADNEQFF.

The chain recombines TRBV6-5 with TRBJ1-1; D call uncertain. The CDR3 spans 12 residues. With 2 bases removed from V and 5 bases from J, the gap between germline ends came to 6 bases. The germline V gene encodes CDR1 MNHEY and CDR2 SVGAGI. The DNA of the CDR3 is TGTGCCAGCAGTTACCTAGGTACTGAAGCTTTCTTT. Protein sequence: CASSYLGTEAFF.

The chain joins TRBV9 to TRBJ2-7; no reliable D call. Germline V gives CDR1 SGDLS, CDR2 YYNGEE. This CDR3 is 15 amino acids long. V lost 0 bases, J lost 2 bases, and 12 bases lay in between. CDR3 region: CASSVDATETYEQYF. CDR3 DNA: TGTGCCAGCAGCGTAGATGCCACGGAGACCTACGAGCAGTACTTC. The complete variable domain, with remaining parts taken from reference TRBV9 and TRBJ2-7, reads DSGVTQTPKHLITATGQRVTLRCSPRSGDLSVYWYQQSLDQGLQFLIQYYNGEERAKGNILERFSAQQFPDLHSELNLSSLELGDSALYFCASSVDATETYEQYFGPGTRLTVT.

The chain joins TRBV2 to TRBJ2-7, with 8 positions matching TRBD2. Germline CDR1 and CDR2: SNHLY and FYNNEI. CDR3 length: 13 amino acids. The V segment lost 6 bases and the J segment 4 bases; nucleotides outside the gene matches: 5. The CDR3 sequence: CASRGAGGYEQYF. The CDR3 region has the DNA TGTGCCAGCAGAGGGGCGGGAGGTTACGAGCAGTACTTC.

CDR3 in amino acids: CASSLGGRTYNEQFF. DNA of the CDR3: TGTGCCAGCAGTTTAGGTGGGAGGACATACAATGAGCAGTTCTTC. The genes are TRBV28 and TRBJ2-1; possibly TRBD2 for D (6 bases). Looked up from germline, CDR1 is MDHEN and CDR2 is SYDVKM. The CDR3 is made up of 15 amino acids. Trimming removed 2 bases from V and 4 bases from J, with 12 bases in between.

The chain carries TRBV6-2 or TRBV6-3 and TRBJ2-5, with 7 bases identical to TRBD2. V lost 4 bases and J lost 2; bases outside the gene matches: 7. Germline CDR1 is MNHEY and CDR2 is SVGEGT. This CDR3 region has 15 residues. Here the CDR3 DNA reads TGTGCCAGCAGTTCTCCATGGACTAGACAAGAGACCCAGTACTTC. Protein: CASSSPWTRQETQYF.

This chain's CDR3 is CASSFDRDPYEQYF. Here the CDR3 DNA reads TGCGCCAGCAGCTTTGACAGGGACCCCTACGAGCAGTACTTC. The chain carries TRBV5-1 and TRBJ2-7, with TRBD1 matching over 7 bases. The V gene end was trimmed by 2 bases and the J gene end by 2 bases; junction bases not matched to a gene: 4. CDR1 is SGHRS, CDR2 YFSETQ, per germline. CDR3 length: 14 residues.

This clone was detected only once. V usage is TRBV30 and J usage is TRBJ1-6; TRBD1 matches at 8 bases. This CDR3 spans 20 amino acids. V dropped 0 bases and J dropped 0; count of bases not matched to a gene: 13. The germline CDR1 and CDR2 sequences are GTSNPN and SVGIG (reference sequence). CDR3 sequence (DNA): TGTGCCTGGAGTGTACTAAAGTGGACAGGGCTAAGCTCCTATAATTCACCCCTCCACTTT. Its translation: CAWSVLKWTGLSSYNSPLHF.

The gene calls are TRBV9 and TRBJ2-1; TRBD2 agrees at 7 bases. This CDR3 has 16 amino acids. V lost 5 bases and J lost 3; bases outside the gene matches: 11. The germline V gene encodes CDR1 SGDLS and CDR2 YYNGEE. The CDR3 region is CASSKQTSSLYNEQFF. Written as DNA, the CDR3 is TGTGCCAGCAGTAAGCAGACTAGCAGCCTCTACAATGAGCAGTTCTTC. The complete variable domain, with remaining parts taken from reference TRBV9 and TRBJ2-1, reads DSGVTQTPKHLITATGQRVTLRCSPRSGDLSVYWYQQSLDQGLQFLIQYYNGEERAKGNILERFSAQQFPDLHSELNLSSLELGDSALYFCASSKQTSSLYNEQFFGPGTRLTVL.

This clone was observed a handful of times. The CDR3 here is CASRLGQLSNQPQHF. The CDR3 bases are TGTGCCAGCAGACTGGGACAGCTTAGCAATCAGCCCCAGCATTTT. V usage is TRBV6-5 and J usage is TRBJ1-5, with 7 bases aligning to TRBD1. The V gene end was trimmed by 6 bases and the J gene end by 0 bases; junction bases not matched to a gene: 5. CDR1 MNHEY and CDR2 SVGAGI come from the germline V gene. The CDR3 loop spans 15 amino acids.

CDR3 nucleotides: TGTGCCAGCAGCGTGGGAGGGAGTCGCCCAGATACGCAGTATTTT. This gives the protein CASSVGGSRPDTQYF. This chain connects TRBV28 to TRBJ2-3, with 7 bases identical to TRBD2. With 6 bases clipped from V and 4 bases from J, the junction kept 10 bases outside the gene matches. This CDR3 is 15 amino acids long. Germline CDR1 MDHEN, CDR2 SYDVKM.

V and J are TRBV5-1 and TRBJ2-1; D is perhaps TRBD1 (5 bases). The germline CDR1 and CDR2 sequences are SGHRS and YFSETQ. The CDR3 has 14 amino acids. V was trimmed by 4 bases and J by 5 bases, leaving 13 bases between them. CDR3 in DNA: TGCGCCAGCAGCGTCCGGACATACAACAATGAGCAGTTCTTC. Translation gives CASSVRTYNNEQFF.

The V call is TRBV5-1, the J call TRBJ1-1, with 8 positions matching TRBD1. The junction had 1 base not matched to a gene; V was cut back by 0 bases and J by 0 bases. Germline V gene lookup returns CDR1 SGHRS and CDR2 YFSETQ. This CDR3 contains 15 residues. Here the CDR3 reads CASSLAGGMNTEAFF. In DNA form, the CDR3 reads TGCGCCAGCAGCTTGGCAGGGGGCATGAACACTGAAGCTTTCTTT.

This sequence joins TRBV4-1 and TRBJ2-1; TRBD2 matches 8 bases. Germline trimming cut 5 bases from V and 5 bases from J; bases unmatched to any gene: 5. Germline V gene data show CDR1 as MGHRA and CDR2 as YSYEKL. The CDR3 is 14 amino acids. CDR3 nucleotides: TGCGCCAGCAGCTTTAGCGGGACCAACAATGAGCAGTTCTTC. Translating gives CASSFSGTNNEQFF.

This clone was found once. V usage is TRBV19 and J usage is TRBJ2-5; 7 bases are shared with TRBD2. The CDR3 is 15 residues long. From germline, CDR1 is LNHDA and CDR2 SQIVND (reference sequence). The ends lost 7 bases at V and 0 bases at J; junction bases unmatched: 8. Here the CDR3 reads CASTPSGAYQETQYF. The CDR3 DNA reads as TGTGCCAGTACCCCTAGCGGCGCTTACCAAGAGACCCAGTACTTC.

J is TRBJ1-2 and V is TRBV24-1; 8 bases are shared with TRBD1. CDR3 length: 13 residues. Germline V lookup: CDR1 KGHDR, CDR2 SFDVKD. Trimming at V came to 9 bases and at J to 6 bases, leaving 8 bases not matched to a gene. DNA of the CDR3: TGTGCCACCGCTCAGGGGGCCAGGGATGGCTACACCTTC. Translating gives CATAQGARDGYTF.

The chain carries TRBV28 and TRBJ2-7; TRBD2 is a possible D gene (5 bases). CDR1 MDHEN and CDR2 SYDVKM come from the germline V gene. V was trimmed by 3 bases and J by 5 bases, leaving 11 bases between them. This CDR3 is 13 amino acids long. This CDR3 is CASSFSGNHEQYF. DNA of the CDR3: TGTGCCAGCAGTTTCTCCGGGAACCACGAGCAGTACTTC.

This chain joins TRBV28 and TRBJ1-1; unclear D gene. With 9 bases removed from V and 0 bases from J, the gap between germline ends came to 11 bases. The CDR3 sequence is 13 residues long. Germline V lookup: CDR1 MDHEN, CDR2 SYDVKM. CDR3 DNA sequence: TGTGCCAGTACGGTCTCTTTGAACACTGAAGCTTTCTTT. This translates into CASTVSLNTEAFF.

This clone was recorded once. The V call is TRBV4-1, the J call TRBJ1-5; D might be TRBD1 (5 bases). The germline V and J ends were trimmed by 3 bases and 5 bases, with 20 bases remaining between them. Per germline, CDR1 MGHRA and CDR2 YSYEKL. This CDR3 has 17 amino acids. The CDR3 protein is CASSHLRLRGVYQPQHF. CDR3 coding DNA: TGCGCCAGCAGCCATCTTCGTCTCCGGGGGGTTTATCAGCCCCAGCATTTT.

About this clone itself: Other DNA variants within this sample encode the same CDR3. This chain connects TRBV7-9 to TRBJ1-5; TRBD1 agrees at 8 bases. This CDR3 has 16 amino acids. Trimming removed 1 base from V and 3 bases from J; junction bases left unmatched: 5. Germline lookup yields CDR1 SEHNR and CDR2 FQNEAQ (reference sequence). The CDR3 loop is CASSLGTGRLNQPQHF. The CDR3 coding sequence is TGTGCCAGCAGCTTAGGGACAGGGAGGCTCAATCAGCCCCAGCATTTT.

The chain's CDR3 is CASSLRGAGEQYF. The CDR3 nucleotides are TGTGCCAGCAGTTTACGGGGGGCCGGCGAGCAGTACTTC. This chain links TRBV28 with TRBJ2-7, with TRBD2 as a possible D gene (7 bases). The germline V gene has CDR1 MDHEN and CDR2 SYDVKM. The CDR3 covers 13 residues. Deletions cut 2 bases from V and 6 bases from J, with 11 bases between.

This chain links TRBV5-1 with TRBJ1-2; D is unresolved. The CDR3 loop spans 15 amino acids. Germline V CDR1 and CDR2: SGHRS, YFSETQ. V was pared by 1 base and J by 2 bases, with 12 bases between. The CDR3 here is CASSLSAAGNYGYTF. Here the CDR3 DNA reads TGCGCCAGCAGCTTGTCTGCAGCCGGGAACTATGGCTACACCTTC.

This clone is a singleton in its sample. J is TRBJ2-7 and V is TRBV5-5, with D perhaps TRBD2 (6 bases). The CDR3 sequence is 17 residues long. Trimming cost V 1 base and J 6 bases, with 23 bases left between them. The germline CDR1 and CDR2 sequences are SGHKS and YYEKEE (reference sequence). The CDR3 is CASSLFLSREKKAEQYF. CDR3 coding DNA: TGTGCCAGCAGCTTGTTTCTTTCTCGGGAGAAGAAGGCCGAGCAGTACTTC.